A single sample is the source of the 29 T cell receptor beta chains below, sequenced in a study of T-cell reconstitution after alpha-beta-depleted transplantation in children. This sample's TCRbeta library carried unique molecular identifier barcodes. MiXCR was run by TCRdb on the PCR reads, yielding one entry per CDR3 protein. The data show fewer than 85,000 distinct CDR3 sequences, roughly 13% seen once. The sequencing used PBMCs, mostly from graft donor cells, collected 180 days after TCRalphabeta/CD19-depleted stem cell transplant. The receptors shown here come from a male patient between 2 and 10 years old who had a stem cell transplant for acute lymphoblastic leukemia, so the T cells may come from the graft donor.

The chain carries TRBV18 and TRBJ2-2; 9 nucleotides line up with TRBD1. CDR1 is KGHSH and CDR2 is LQKENI in the germline V gene. The CDR3 is 16 residues long. Unmatched junction bases numbered 1, after V lost 1 base and J lost 1 base. DNA of the CDR3: TGTGCCAGCTCACCACGGGACAGGGTGAACACCGGGGAGCTGTTTTTT. It specifies CASSPRDRVNTGELFF. The full variable domain, completed using reference TRBV18 and TRBJ2-2, is NAGVMQNPRHLVRRRGQEARLRCSPMKGHSHVYWYRQLPEEGLKFMVYLQKENIIDESGMPKERFSAEFPKEGPSILRIQQVVRGDSAAYFCASSPRDRVNTGELFFGEGSRLTVL.

The chain recombines TRBV9 with TRBJ1-2; D gene uncertain. Germline V gene data show CDR1 as SGDLS and CDR2 as YYNGEE. V was pared by 0 bases and J by 4 bases, with 10 bases between. The CDR3 runs to 14 residues. The CDR3 DNA follows: TGTGCCAGCAGCGTAGCGGCAGGCCGCTATGGCTACACCTTC. Encoded protein: CASSVAAGRYGYTF. The full variable domain, completed using reference TRBV9 and TRBJ1-2, is DSGVTQTPKHLITATGQRVTLRCSPRSGDLSVYWYQQSLDQGLQFLIQYYNGEERAKGNILERFSAQQFPDLHSELNLSSLELGDSALYFCASSVAAGRYGYTFGSGTRLTVV.

This clonotype occurred a few times. In DNA form, the CDR3 reads TGCGCCAGCAGCCAAGTAGGGCGTTTTAGGGCTGAAGCTTTCTTT. Protein sequence: CASSQVGRFRAEAFF. V and J are TRBV4-3 and TRBJ1-1; D unclear. Germline CDR1 reads LGHNA; CDR2 reads YSLEER. V was pared by 1 base and J by 6 bases, with 15 bases between. The CDR3 consists of 15 residues.

The chain is built from TRBV4-2 and TRBJ1-2; TRBD1 matches at 7 bases. The CDR3 extends over 16 amino acids. The V segment lost 0 bases and the J segment 6 bases; nucleotides outside the gene matches: 10. CDR1 and CDR2 from the germline V gene are LGHNA and YNFKEQ. This CDR3 is CASSQEKNKGANGYTF. The CDR3 region has the DNA TGTGCCAGCAGCCAAGAGAAGAATAAGGGGGCCAATGGCTACACCTTC.

There are many counts of this clonotype. The V gene is TRBV7-2, the J gene TRBJ2-7; a weak D match, TRBD2 (5 bases). In germline, CDR1 is SGHTA, CDR2 FQGNSA. The V end lost 5 bases, the J end lost 0 bases, and 11 bases lay between the germline ends. The CDR3 extends over 14 amino acids. Written as DNA, the CDR3 is TGTGCCAGCAGCCCCGAGGGTTCCTCCTACGAGCAGTACTTC. Amino acids: CASSPEGSSYEQYF.

The chain uses TRBV6-6 and TRBJ2-1, with unresolved D. The V and J ends lost 3 bases and 8 bases respectively, with 5 bases between them. The germline V gene has CDR1 MNHNY and CDR2 SVGAGI (reference sequence). This CDR3 is 11 amino acids long. CDR3 amino acids: CASSYLDEQFF. The CDR3 DNA is TGTGCCAGCAGTTATTTGGATGAGCAGTTCTTC.

This clonotype was seen a handful of times. The chain recombines TRBV6-1 with TRBJ1-1; D is unclear. The germline V and J ends were trimmed by 4 bases and 7 bases, with 19 bases remaining between them. Germline CDR1 MNHNS, CDR2 SASEGT. CDR3 length: 15 amino acids. The CDR3 DNA reads as TGTGCCAGCAGTGCCCCGGGTTATCACCGGATTGAAGCTTTCTTT. It specifies CASSAPGYHRIEAFF.

There are a few counts of this clonotype. V gene TRBV5-1 combines with J gene TRBJ2-5, with 7 bases lining up with TRBD2. V dropped 4 bases and J dropped 2; count of bases not matched to a gene: 11. Germline CDR1 reads SGHRS; CDR2 reads YFSETQ. The CDR3 runs to 16 residues. Here the CDR3 DNA reads TGCGCCAGCAGCCCCGGGACTACCCTAGCACAAGAGACCCAGTACTTC. This gives the protein CASSPGTTLAQETQYF.

The rearrangement uses TRBV18 and TRBJ2-3; D call uncertain. V lost 3 bases, J lost 2 bases, and 21 bases lay in between. The CDR3 is 18 amino acids. Per germline, CDR1 KGHSH and CDR2 LQKENI. The CDR3 DNA sequence: TGTGCCAGCTCACCCTGGGGTTGGAAGCAGGTCCTCACAGATACGCAGTATTTT. Encoded protein: CASSPWGWKQVLTDTQYF.

The rearrangement links TRBV9 to TRBJ2-6; D may match TRBD1 or TRBD2 (5 bases each). The CDR3 spans 19 residues. V lost 1 base and J lost 0, with 17 bases in between. Germline-derived CDR1 and CDR2 are SGDLS and YYNGEE. DNA of the CDR3: TGTGCCAGCAGCGTACACCATGGGACGGCCGTCTCTGGGGCCAACGTCCTGACTTTC. Its protein is CASSVHHGTAVSGANVLTF.

V is TRBV28 and J is TRBJ2-5; D is undetermined. Germline V gene sequence: CDR1 MDHEN, CDR2 SYDVKM. The V end lost 3 bases, the J end lost 5 bases, and 10 bases lay between the germline ends. The CDR3 is 13 residues long. The DNA of the CDR3 is TGTGCCAGCAGTTTTCCACGAATGGAGACCCAGTACTTC. Translated, it gives CASSFPRMETQYF.

The rearrangement links TRBV12-3 or TRBV12-4 to TRBJ1-3, with unresolved D. Trimming left V 5 bases short and J 4 bases short, with 15 bases between. This CDR3 has 15 amino acids. The CDR3 region is CASSTRRTAGNTIYF. Written as DNA, the CDR3 is TGTGCCAGCAGTACTCGACGGACGGCCGGAAACACCATATATTTT.

This clonotype was seen a handful of times. The genes are TRBV10-3 and TRBJ1-4; the D is unclear. Trimming removed 4 bases from V and 6 bases from J, with 12 bases in between. Germline lookup yields CDR1 ENHRY and CDR2 SYGVKD. The CDR3 consists of 14 residues. The CDR3 DNA is TGTGCCATCAGTGGGGAAGGACGGGATGAAAAACTGTTTTTT. Translating gives CAISGEGRDEKLFF.

This clonotype turned up a few times. J is TRBJ2-1 and V is TRBV4-2, with D tentatively TRBD2 (6 bases). The CDR3 has 15 residues. V gave up 7 bases and J gave up 2 bases, with 15 bases separating them. Germline lookup yields CDR1 LGHNA and CDR2 YNFKEQ. The CDR3 is CASTHGDSPYNEQFF. In nucleotides, the CDR3 is TGTGCCAGCACCCACGGGGACTCTCCCTACAATGAGCAGTTCTTC.

This clonotype occurred a few times. The chain employs TRBV7-9 and TRBJ1-2; D ambiguous. The germline V and J ends were trimmed by 4 bases and 1 base, with 10 bases remaining between them. The length of the CDR3 is 14 residues. Germline V gives CDR1 SEHNR, CDR2 FQNEAQ (reference sequence). The CDR3 DNA is TGTGCCAGCAGCTGGCACACGGTTAACTATGGCTACACCTTC. Translating gives CASSWHTVNYGYTF.

This clonotype was found a few times. The chain is built from TRBV4-3 and TRBJ2-7; D possibly matches TRBD1 or TRBD2 (5 bases each). Trimming left V 3 bases short and J 2 bases short, with 17 bases between. CDR3 length: 16 amino acids. Germline values: CDR1 LGHNA, CDR2 YSLEER. The CDR3 spells CASSQVPGRNTYEQYF. The CDR3 DNA follows: TGCGCCAGCAGCCAGGTGCCGGGACGGAATACCTACGAGCAGTACTTC.

The V and J genes are TRBV7-9 and TRBJ2-2; 7 bases match TRBD1. V shed 5 bases, J shed 1 base, and the junction held 10 bases outside the gene matches. Germline assignment: CDR1 SEHNR and CDR2 FQNEAQ (reference sequence). This CDR3 has 17 amino acids. DNA of the CDR3: TGTGCCAGCAGCGCACGCTTCCGGACAGGGAACACCGGGGAGCTGTTTTTT. Its protein is CASSARFRTGNTGELFF. Complete variable domain (other parts from reference TRBV7-9 and TRBJ2-2): DTGVSQNPRHKITKRGQNVTFRCDPISEHNRLYWYRQTLGQGPEFLTYFQNEAQLEKSRLLSDRFSAERPKGSFSTLEIQRTEQGDSAMYLCASSARFRTGNTGELFFGEGSRLTVL.

A few counts support this clonotype. V is TRBV5-5 and J is TRBJ2-1, with 10 bases aligning to TRBD2. The CDR3 runs to 15 residues. J gave up 8 bases and V 0 bases, and 5 bases lay outside the gene matches. The germline V gene encodes CDR1 SGHKS and CDR2 YYEKEE (reference sequence). CDR3 protein: CASSLAFSGRYEQFF. CDR3 nucleotides: TGTGCCAGCAGCTTGGCCTTTAGCGGGAGGTATGAGCAGTTCTTC. The whole variable domain, filled in from reference TRBV5-5 and TRBJ2-1, reads DAGVTQSPTHLIKTRGQQVTLRCSPISGHKSVSWYQQVLGQGPQFIFQYYEKEERGRGNFPDRFSARQFPNYSSELNVNALLLGDSALYLCASSLAFSGRYEQFFGPGTRLTVL.

This clonotype has only a few counts. The chain's CDR3 is CASSLEARQPQHF. CDR3 DNA: TGTGCCAGCAGCTTGGAAGCCCGTCAGCCCCAGCATTTT. The V and J genes are TRBV7-8 and TRBJ1-5; D uncertain. V dropped 3 bases and J dropped 6 bases, with 9 bases sitting between them. The CDR3 is 13 amino acids. The germline V gene has CDR1 SGHVS and CDR2 FQNEAQ.

At least ten counts were recorded for this clonotype. The gene calls are TRBV6-5 and TRBJ2-1, with 13 bases fitting TRBD2. CDR1 and CDR2 from the germline V gene are MNHEY and SVGAGI. This CDR3 has 16 amino acids. Trimming cost V 4 bases and J 4 bases; bases outside gene matches: 4. For the CDR3, the DNA is TGTGCCAGCAGTTCCACTAGCGGGGGGGTATACAATGAGCAGTTCTTC. Encoded protein: CASSSTSGGVYNEQFF.

For this clonotype: One end of the junction fails to match germline, which may point to a read error. The V gene is TRBV11-3, the J gene TRBJ2-2, with 9 nucleotides matching TRBD1. Germline loops: CDR1 SGHNT, CDR2 YENEEA. This CDR3 spans 17 amino acids. CDR3 residues: CASSPRRQGGNTGELSF. The CDR3 nucleotides read TGTGCCAGCAGCCCAAGGCGACAGGGGGGGAACACCGGGGAGCTGTCTTTT.

Only a few counts were recorded for this clonotype. The CDR3 nucleotides are TGCGCCAGCAGCCAAGAGGGACTAGGCCCGGATGAGCAGTTCTTC. Translated, it gives CASSQEGLGPDEQFF. V is TRBV4-3 and J is TRBJ2-1; 8 bases agree with TRBD2. V gave up 0 bases and J gave up 8 bases; unmatched junction bases: 6. CDR1 and CDR2 (germline): LGHNA, YSLEER. The CDR3 is 15 amino acids.

This clonotype was detected only a few times. The chain links TRBV7-2 to TRBJ1-4, with D hard to call. Looked up from germline, CDR1 is SGHTA and CDR2 is FQGNSA. The ends were cut back, 1 base at V and 0 bases at J, with 6 bases in the middle. The CDR3 is 15 residues long. DNA of the CDR3: TGTGCCAGCAGCTTAGAAGTTTCAACTAATGAAAAACTGTTTTTT. Translated: CASSLEVSTNEKLFF.

The chain employs TRBV4-3 and TRBJ2-3; 10 positions agree with TRBD1. Losses at the gene ends were 2 bases for V and 2 bases for J; bases not matched to a gene: 10. Germline CDR1 and CDR2: LGHNA and YSLEER. CDR3 length: 18 residues. CDR3 in DNA: TGCGCCAGCAGCCAACTGGGACAGGGGTTTTTTCCCACAGATACGCAGTATTTT. Translation: CASSQLGQGFFPTDTQYF.

This clonotype was observed a few times. V gene TRBV10-3 combines with J gene TRBJ1-5; D not resolved. CDR3 size: 16 residues. CDR1 and CDR2 from the germline V gene are ENHRY and SYGVKD. Trimming pared 3 bases from V and 0 bases from J, leaving 12 bases between. This chain's CDR3 is CAISDDFAHSNQPQHF. CDR3 sequence (DNA): TGTGCCATCAGTGACGACTTCGCCCATAGCAATCAGCCCCAGCATTTT.

CDR3 bases: TGCGCCAGCAGCCCCACTAAGACGAACTCCTACAATGAGCAGTTCTTC. Amino acids: CASSPTKTNSYNEQFF. V usage is TRBV5-1 and J usage is TRBJ2-1; D uncertain. There are 16 residues in the CDR3. Germline CDR1 SGHRS, CDR2 YFSETQ. V lost 4 bases, J lost 0 bases, and 14 bases lay in between.

The chain is built from TRBV20-1 and TRBJ2-2; D gene uncertain. Germline lookup yields CDR1 DFQATT and CDR2 SNEGSKA (reference sequence). Trimming removed 7 bases from V and 5 bases from J, with 11 bases in between. The CDR3 consists of 12 residues. The CDR3 region is CSVTLPTGELFF. CDR3 bases: TGCAGTGTTACACTTCCAACCGGGGAGCTGTTTTTT.

This clonotype appeared a few times. The chain recombines TRBV5-6 with TRBJ1-2; D remains unclear. Germline CDR1 and CDR2: SGHDT and YYEEEE. V lost 1 base and J lost 4, with 17 bases in between. CDR3 length equals 16 residues. The CDR3 region has the DNA TGTGCCAGCAGCTTGCGCCAGTACCGCCCCTTCTATGGCTACACCTTC. Translation: CASSLRQYRPFYGYTF.

This clonotype has a count of ten or more. The chain couples TRBV12-3 or TRBV12-4 to TRBJ2-5; TRBD2 aligns across 9 bases. V lost 6 bases, J lost 13 bases, and 6 bases stayed unmatched. The CDR3 totals 11 residues. Here the CDR3 reads CASSGTSPRYF. The CDR3 DNA reads TGTGCCAGCAGCGGGACTAGCCCCCGGTACTTC.